This T cell receptor (beta chain) originates from a study of T cells in Graves' hyperthyroidism and ophthalmopathy (dated by TCRdb to the late 2010s). Looking at the study overall: Peripheral blood samples were taken at initial diagnosis, before any treatment was given. For training and testing, the 100 or so patients in the discovery cohort were randomly divided in a 7:3 ratio. TCR V-J signatures able to tell the groups apart were searched for in a discovery cohort of 90 to 100 patients, of whom 43 had Graves' ophthalmopathy and 57 had stable Graves' hyperthyroidism. Once sampling was done, hyperthyroidism patients were given methimazole at a starting dose of 30 mg daily, whereas ophthalmopathy patients were given high-dose intravenous methylprednisolone. Prospective prediction of ophthalmopathy was tested in an independent validation cohort consisting of some 20 hyperthyroidism patients and more than 15 patients who later progressed to ophthalmopathy. The paper reports TCR Vbeta CDR3 sequencing of approximately 140 peripheral blood samples: under 45 ophthalmopathy, some 80 hyperthyroidism and some 17 progressor patients. In addition, the study compared T-cell repertoires in thyroid tissue and in blood from five or six Graves' hyperthyroidism patients.

TCR beta CDR3 regions were amplified from RNA transcripts. The first round of RT-PCR for the TCR CDR3 was performed with the HTBI primer set and the Qiagen OneStep RT-PCR kit. Libraries were constructed in a second round of multiplex PCR, after which size selection and purification were performed. Paired-end sequencing of the libraries was performed with 100 bp reads on an Illumina HiSeq2000. Per the source publication's procedure: SOAPnuke was used to process the raw data, throwing out any read that contained adapters or uncalled bases, had a mean Phred below 15, or lacked an exact constant-primer or identifier match. High-quality paired reads were merged with COPE v1.2.5, and unique nucleotide sequences were defined as clonotypes. MiTCR v1.1 was used to align clonotypes to the IMGT TRBV, TRBD and TRBJ reference segments. The analysis included only V-J combinations with a frequency above 0.0001, which together covered roughly 99% of the repertoires. The TCS score was defined as F50 (clonal expansion) divided by E x V (chaos), with BLOSUM62-based TCRdist calculated between CDR3 peptides within each V-J. Welch's t-statistics and random forest reduced just over 500 V-J features to under 15, which were used in a naive Bayes classifier (R e1071). TCRdb's own reprocessing of the public reads used fastp at Q25 and MiXCR and kept productive beta chains. Each record represents a unique CDR3 protein, reported with the most common genes and DNA among its rows. TCRdb assigned the V and J calls; the authors' analysis was not used. The sample table holds under 350,000 distinct CDR3 sequences, of which roughly 20% were seen once. The ten largest make up about 49% of the sample.

A patient counted as having stable Graves' hyperthyroidism if no progression to ophthalmopathy occurred over 18 months of follow-up. Hyperthyroidism patients were aged 18 to 65 years and newly diagnosed, with disease duration of less than 2 months. The study excluded patients with uncontrolled infections, other autoimmune diseases, pregnancy or lactation. Diagnoses were established on the basis of clinical symptoms, serum thyroxine and TRAb, thyroid ultrasound, and orbital computed tomography. Ficoll-Paque density gradient centrifugation was used to isolate PBMCs from around 10 ml of fresh peripheral blood. Total RNA was extracted using Trizol reagent, and RNA quality was assessed on an Agilent 2100 Bioanalyzer. A note on this clonotype: No cognate antigen has been identified for it. The sample holds no much larger clone one base away, and base qualities are not on file.

The study at large found these results: Blood samples also contained most of the expanded thyroid clonotypes (frequency above 0.001), which suggests that blood repertoires may reflect thyroid immune responses. Sample size was not statistically predetermined, and blinding of investigators to group allocation was not performed. In cross-validation, a model built on a 13 V-J signature told ophthalmopathy apart from stable hyperthyroidism with under 90% sensitivity and approximately 81% specificity, and in testing the same model reached 80%/75%. In validation, progression to ophthalmopathy was predicted by the model with nearly 71% sensitivity and approximately 78% specificity, a median of approximately 6.5 months before onset.

The CDR3 measures 16 amino acids from cysteine to phenylalanine. The sequence is cut down to CDR3 DNA, 48 bases in frame from base 1. CDR1 and CDR2 were assigned from the germline V gene as MNHNS and SASEGT. A distance of 13 bases separates the germline ends of V and J, which lose 7 bases and 0 bases respectively. This sequence was found in a woman in her 50s with Graves' hyperthyroidism. The V gene is TRBV6-1 and the J gene is TRBJ2-6; the D gene identity is not certain. The sequencing sample was made of blood. The DNA sequence is TGTGCCAGCACCAGCCTCGACATCTCTGGGGCCAACGTCCTGACTTTC. The resulting protein is CASTSLDISGANVLTF.